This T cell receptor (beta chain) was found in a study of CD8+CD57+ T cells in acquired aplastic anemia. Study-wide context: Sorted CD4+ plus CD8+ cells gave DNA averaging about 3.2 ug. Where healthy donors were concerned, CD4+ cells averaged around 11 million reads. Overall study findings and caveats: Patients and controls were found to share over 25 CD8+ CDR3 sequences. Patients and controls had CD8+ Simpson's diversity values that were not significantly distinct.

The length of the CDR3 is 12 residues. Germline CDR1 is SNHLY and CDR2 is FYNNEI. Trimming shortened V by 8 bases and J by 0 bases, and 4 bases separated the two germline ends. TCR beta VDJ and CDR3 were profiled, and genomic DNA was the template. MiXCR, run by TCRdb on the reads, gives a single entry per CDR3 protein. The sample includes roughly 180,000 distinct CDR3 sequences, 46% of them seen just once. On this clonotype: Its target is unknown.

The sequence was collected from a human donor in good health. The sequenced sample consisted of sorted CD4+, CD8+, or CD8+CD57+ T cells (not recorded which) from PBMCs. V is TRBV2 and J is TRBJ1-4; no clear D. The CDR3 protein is CASGATNEKLFF. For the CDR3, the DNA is TGTGCCAGCGGAGCAACTAATGAAAAACTGTTTTTT.